This TCR beta chain comes out of a study of T-cell memory formation after mild COVID-19. Study summary: Largely, TCR clusters stayed within a single donor.

Concerning this clonotype itself: Its antigen is unidentified.

TCRdb ran MiXCR on the 5' RACE reads and lists one entry per CDR3 protein. The data show roughly 350,000 distinct CDR3 sequences, about 21% seen once. Study outcomes and limitations: In second-wave clones peaking day 37, SARS-CoV-2 specificity remained unconfirmed.

Material for sequencing was PBMCs or a T cell subset sorted from them (not recorded which). This receptor was obtained from an adult woman who had mild COVID-19 (a few samples of this study predate the infection). Cell type and time point are not known.

CDR3 residues: CASRGEGNTDTQYF. DNA for the CDR3: TGTGCCAGCAGGGGTGAGGGTAACACAGATACGCAGTATTTT. The chain employs TRBV6-6 and TRBJ2-3; possibly TRBD2 for D (5 bases). Trimming cost V 6 bases and J 2 bases, with 12 bases left between them. Per germline, CDR1 MNHNY and CDR2 SVGAGI (reference sequence). The CDR3 runs 14 residues.